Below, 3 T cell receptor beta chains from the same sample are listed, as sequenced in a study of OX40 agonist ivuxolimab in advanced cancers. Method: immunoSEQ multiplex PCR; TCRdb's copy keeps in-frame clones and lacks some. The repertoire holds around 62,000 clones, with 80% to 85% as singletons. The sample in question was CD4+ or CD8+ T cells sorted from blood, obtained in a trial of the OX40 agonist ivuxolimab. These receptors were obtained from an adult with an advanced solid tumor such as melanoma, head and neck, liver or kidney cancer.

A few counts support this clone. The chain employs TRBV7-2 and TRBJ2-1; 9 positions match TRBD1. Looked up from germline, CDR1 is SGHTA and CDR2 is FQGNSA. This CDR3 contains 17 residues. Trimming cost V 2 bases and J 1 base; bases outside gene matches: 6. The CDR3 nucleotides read TGTGCCAGCAGCTTAAGGATACAGGGGGCATCCTACAATGAGCAGTTCTTC. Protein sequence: CASSLRIQGASYNEQFF.

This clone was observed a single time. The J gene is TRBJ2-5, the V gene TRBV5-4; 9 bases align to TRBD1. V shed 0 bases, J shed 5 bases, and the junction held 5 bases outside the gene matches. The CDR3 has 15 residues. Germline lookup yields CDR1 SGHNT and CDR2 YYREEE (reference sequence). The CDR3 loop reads CASSLGTGERETQYF. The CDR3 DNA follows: TGTGCCAGCAGCTTGGGGACAGGGGAGAGGGAGACCCAGTACTTC.

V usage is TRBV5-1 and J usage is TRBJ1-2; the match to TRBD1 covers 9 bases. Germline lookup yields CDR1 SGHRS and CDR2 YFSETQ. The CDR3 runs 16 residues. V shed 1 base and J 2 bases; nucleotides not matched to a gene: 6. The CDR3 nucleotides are TGCGCCAGCAGCTTGTCGCCGGACAGGGGCAACTATGGCTACACCTTC. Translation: CASSLSPDRGNYGYTF.